This TCR beta chain derives from a study of CD8+ T cells in alopecia areata. The wider study: Skin-grafted 7-10-week-old female C3H/HeJ mice received tissue from roughly 6-12-month-old C3H/HeJ donors with spontaneous alopecia. Broader study findings: Sharing of TCRs across patients appeared less clear than in mice, possibly for HLA-related reasons. Sequencing of scalp tissue also captures the resident alphabeta T cells of normal skin.

The authors extracted RNA and reverse transcribed it into cDNA as the sequencing template. Data came from immunoSEQ multiplex PCR; TCRdb stores just in-frame clones and leaves some out. The specimen gives approximately 5,400 clones without singletons; the ten biggest hold more than 25%. The CDR3 runs to 14 residues. The V and J ends lost 3 bases and 3 bases, in that order; junction bases with no gene match: 0. Per germline, CDR1 MNHDT and CDR2 YYDKIL. The time point was: mouse skin 6 weeks after grafting, around onset of hair loss. It was at grafting, and again 3 and 6 weeks later, that recipient mouse skin was biopsied. This clone was counted many times. What it recognizes is unknown. The gene names given are mouse names. The missing CDR3 end, 4 residues past where the read stops, is filled in from the germline J gene.

The sample here was skin, taken at week 6. The chain links TRBV17 to TRBJ2-1, with 9 bases identical to TRBD2. This clonotype originated in a C3H/HeJ mouse with alopecia areata. For this strain, the MHC haplotype corresponds to H2-k. The chain's CDR3 is CASSSWGGYAEQFF. The part of the CDR3 DNA that was read is TGTGCTAGCAGTAGCTGGGGGGGCTATGCT.